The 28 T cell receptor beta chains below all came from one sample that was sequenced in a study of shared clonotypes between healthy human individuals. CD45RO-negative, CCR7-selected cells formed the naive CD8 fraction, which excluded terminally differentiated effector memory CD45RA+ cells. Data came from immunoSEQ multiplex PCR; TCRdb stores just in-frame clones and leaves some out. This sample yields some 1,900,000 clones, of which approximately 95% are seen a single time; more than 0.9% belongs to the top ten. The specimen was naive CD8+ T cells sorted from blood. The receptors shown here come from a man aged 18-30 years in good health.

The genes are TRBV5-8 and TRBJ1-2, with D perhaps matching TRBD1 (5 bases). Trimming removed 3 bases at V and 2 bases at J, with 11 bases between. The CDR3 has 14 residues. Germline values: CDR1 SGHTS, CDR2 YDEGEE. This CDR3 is CASSWGGENYGYTF. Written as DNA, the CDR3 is TGTGCCAGCAGCTGGGGAGGGGAAAACTATGGCTACACCTTC.

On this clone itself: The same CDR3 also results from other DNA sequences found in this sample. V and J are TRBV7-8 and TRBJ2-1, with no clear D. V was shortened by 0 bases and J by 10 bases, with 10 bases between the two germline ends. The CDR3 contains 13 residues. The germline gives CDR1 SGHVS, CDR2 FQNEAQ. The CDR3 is CASSLASEGEQFF. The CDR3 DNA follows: TGTGCCAGCAGCTTAGCGTCGGAAGGCGAGCAGTTCTTC.

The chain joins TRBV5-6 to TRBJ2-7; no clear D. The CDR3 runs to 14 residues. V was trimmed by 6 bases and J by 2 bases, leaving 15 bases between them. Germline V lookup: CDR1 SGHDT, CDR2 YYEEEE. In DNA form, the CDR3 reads TGTGCCAGCACGACCAGGTGGTGGACCTACGAGCAGTACTTC. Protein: CASTTRWWTYEQYF.

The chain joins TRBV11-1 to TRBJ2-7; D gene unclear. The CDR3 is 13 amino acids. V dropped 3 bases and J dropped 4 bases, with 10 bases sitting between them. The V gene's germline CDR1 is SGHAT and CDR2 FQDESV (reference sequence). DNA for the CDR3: TGTGCCAGCAGCTTTGGGTCCTTATACGAGCAGTACTTC. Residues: CASSFGSLYEQYF.

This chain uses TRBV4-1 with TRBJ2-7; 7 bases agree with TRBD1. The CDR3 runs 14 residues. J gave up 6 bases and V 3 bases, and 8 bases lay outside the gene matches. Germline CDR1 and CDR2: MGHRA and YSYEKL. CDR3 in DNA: TGCGCCAGCAGCCACGGAGAGGGGGCGGGCGAGCAGTACTTC. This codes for CASSHGEGAGEQYF.

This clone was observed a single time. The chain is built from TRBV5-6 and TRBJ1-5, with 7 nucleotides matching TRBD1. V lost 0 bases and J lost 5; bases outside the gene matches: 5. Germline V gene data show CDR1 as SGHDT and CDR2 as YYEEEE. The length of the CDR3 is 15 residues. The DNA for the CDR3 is TGTGCCAGCAGCTTGGCTGGGACAGTAGATCAGCCCCAGCATTTT. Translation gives CASSLAGTVDQPQHF.

For the CDR3, the DNA is TGCGCCAGCAGCTTAACAGGGTTTCGAAACCCTGGTCCACCCCTCCACTTT. This encodes CASSLTGFRNPGPPLHF. The chain joins TRBV5-1 to TRBJ1-6; TRBD1 might be the D (6 bases). Trimming took off 2 bases at V and 11 bases at J, with 23 bases between the two ends. Germline V lookup: CDR1 SGHRS, CDR2 YFSETQ. The CDR3 is 17 residues long.

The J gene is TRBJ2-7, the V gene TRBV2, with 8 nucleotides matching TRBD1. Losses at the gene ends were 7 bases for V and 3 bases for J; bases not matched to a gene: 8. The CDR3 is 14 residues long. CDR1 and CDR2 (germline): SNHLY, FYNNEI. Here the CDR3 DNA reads TGTGCCAGCACCGGGACAGGTCCCCTCTACGAGCAGTACTTC. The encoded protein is CASTGTGPLYEQYF.

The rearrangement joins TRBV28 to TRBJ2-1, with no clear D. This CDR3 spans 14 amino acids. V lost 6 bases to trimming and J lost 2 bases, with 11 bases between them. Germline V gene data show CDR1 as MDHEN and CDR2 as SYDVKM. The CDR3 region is CASSPSPPYNEQFF. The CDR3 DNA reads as TGTGCCAGCAGCCCCTCTCCCCCCTACAATGAGCAGTTCTTC.

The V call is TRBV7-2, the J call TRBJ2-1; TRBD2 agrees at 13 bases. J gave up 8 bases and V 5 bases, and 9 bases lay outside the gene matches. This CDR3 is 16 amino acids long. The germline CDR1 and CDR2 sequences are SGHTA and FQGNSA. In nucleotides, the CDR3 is TGTGCCAGCAGCGCTTCACTAGCGGGAGGGCCCTATGAGCAGTTCTTC. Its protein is CASSASLAGGPYEQFF.

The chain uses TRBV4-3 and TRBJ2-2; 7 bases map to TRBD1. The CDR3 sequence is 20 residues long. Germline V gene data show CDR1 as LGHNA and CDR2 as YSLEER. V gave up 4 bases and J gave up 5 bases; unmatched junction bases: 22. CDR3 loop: CASSRLTGVSGSHSTGELFF. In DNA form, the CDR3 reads TGCGCCAGCAGCCGTCTTACAGGGGTATCCGGGTCTCATTCTACCGGGGAGCTGTTTTTT.

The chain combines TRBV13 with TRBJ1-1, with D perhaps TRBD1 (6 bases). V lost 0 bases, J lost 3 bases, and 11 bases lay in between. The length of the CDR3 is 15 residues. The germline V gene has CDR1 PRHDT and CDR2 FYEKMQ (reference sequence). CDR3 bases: TGTGCCAGCAGCTTAGGGACAGGCGGGCACACTGAAGCTTTCTTT. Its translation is CASSLGTGGHTEAFF. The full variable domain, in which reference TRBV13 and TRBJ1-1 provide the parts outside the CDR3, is AAGVIQSPRHLIKEKRETATLKCYPIPRHDTVYWYQQGPGQDPQFLISFYEKMQSDKGSIPDRFSAQQFSDYHSELNMSSLELGDSALYFCASSLGTGGHTEAFFGQGTRLTVV.

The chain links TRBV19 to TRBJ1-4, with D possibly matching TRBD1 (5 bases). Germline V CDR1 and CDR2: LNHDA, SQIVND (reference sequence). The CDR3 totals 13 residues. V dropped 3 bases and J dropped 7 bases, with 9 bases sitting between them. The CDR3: CASSIFGTEKLFF. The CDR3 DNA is TGTGCCAGTAGTATTTTCGGGACTGAAAAACTGTTTTTT.

CDR3 DNA: TGTGCCAGCAGTTACGTACAGGGGAACACCGGGGAGCTGTTTTTT. Its protein product is CASSYVQGNTGELFF. The V gene is TRBV6-6, the J gene TRBJ2-2, with D perhaps matching TRBD1 (6 bases). CDR3 length: 15 amino acids. The germline V and J ends were trimmed by 2 bases and 1 base, with 8 bases remaining between them. Per germline, CDR1 MNHNY and CDR2 SVGAGI (reference sequence).

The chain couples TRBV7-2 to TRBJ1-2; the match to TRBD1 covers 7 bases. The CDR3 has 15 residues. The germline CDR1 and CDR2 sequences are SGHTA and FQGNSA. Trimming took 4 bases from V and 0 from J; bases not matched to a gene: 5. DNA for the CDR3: TGTGCCAGCAGCTCCCCGGGACAGCCTAACTATGGCTACACCTTC. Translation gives CASSSPGQPNYGYTF.

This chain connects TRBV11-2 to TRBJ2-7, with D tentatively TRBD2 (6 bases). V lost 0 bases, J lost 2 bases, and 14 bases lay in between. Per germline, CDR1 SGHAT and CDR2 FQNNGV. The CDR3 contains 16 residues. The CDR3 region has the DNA TGTGCCAGCAGCTTAGATGTGGGGGGACTCACCTACGAGCAGTACTTC. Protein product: CASSLDVGGLTYEQYF.

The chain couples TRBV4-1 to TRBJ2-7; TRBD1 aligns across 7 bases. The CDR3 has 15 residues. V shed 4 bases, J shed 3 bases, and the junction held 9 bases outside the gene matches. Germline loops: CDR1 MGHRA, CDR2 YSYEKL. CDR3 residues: CASSPQWAGGYEQYF. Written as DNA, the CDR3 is TGCGCCAGCAGCCCCCAATGGGCAGGGGGCTACGAGCAGTACTTC.

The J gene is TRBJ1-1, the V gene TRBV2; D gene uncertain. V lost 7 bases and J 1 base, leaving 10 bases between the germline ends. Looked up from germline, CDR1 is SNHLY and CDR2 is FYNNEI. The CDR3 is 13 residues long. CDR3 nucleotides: TGTGCCAGCAAGATCGGAGGGAACACTGAAGCTTTCTTT. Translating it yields CASKIGGNTEAFF.

Here the CDR3 DNA reads TGTGCCAGCAGCTTCCGCGACAGCGGTAATGAGCAGTTCTTC. Protein product: CASSFRDSGNEQFF. V gene TRBV11-3 combines with J gene TRBJ2-1, with D possibly being TRBD1 or TRBD2 (5 bases each). CDR1 is SGHNT and CDR2 is YENEEA in the germline V gene. The CDR3 spans 14 residues. Trimming pared 3 bases from V and 7 bases from J, leaving 13 bases between. Full variable domain (remainder filled in from reference TRBV11-3 and TRBJ2-1): EAGVVQSPRYKIIEKKQPVAFWCNPISGHNTLYWYLQNLGQGPELLIRYENEEAVDDSQLPKDRFSAERLKGVDSTLKIQPAELGDSAVYLCASSFRDSGNEQFFGPGTRLTVL.

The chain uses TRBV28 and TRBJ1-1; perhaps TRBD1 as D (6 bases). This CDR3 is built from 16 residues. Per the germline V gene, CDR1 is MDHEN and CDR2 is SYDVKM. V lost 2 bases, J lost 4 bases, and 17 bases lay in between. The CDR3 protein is CASSLPESGDPTEAFF. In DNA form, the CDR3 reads TGTGCCAGCAGTTTACCAGAATCAGGGGATCCCACTGAAGCTTTCTTT.

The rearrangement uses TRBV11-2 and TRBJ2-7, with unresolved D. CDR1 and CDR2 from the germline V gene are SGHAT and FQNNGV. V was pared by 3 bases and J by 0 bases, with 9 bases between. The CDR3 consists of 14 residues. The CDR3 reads CASSFIASSYEQYF. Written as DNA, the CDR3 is TGTGCCAGCAGCTTTATCGCTAGCTCCTACGAGCAGTACTTC.

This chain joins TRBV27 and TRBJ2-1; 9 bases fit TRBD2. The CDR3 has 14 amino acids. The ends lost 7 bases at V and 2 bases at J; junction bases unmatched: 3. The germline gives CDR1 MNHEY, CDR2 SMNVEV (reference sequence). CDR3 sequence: CASMASGTYNEQFF. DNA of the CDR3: TGTGCCAGCATGGCTAGCGGGACCTACAATGAGCAGTTCTTC.

CDR3 sequence reads: CASSYLTGYDTEAFF. The CDR3 bases are TGTGCCAGCAGCTACCTGACAGGGTATGACACTGAAGCTTTCTTT. The chain combines TRBV5-6 with TRBJ1-1; 7 bases map to TRBD1. The CDR3 runs to 15 residues. The germline V gene has CDR1 SGHDT and CDR2 YYEEEE. The junction had 8 bases not matched to a gene; V was cut back by 3 bases and J by 3 bases.

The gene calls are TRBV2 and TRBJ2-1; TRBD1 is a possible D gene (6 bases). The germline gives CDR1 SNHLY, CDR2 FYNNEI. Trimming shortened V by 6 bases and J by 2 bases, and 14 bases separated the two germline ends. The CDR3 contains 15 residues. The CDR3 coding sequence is TGTGCCAGCAGCTCCGACAGGAATCCCTACAATGAGCAGTTCTTC. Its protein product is CASSSDRNPYNEQFF.

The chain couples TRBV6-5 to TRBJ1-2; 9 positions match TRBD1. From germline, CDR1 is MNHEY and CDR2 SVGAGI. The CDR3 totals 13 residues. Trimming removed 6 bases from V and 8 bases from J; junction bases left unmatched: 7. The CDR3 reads CASSITGGHGYTF. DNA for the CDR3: TGTGCCAGCAGCATTACAGGGGGCCACGGCTACACCTTC.

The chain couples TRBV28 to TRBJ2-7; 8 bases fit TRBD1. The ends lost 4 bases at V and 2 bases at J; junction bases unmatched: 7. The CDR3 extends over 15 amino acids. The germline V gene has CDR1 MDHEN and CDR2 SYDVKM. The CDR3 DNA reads TGTGCCAGCAGTTCCCCGGGACAGGCCCCCTACGAGCAGTACTTC. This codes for CASSSPGQAPYEQYF.

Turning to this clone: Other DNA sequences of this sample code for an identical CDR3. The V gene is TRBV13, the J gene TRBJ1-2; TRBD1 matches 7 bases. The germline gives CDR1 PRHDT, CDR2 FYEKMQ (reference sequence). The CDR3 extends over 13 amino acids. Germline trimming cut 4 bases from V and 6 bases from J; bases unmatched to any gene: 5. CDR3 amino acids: CASSSGTGDGYTF. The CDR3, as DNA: TGTGCCAGCAGCTCCGGCACAGGGGATGGCTACACCTTC.

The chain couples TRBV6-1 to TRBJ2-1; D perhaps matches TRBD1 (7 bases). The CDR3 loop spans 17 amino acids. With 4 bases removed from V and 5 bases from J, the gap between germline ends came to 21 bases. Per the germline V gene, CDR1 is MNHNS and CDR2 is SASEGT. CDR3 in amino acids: CASSAGVLGQIDNEQFF. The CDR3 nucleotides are TGTGCCAGCAGTGCGGGAGTCCTGGGACAGATAGACAATGAGCAGTTCTTC.